This is a list of T cell receptor beta chains from one sample in a study of blood T cell repertoires in COVID-19. Generated by immunoSEQ multiplex PCR, the TCRdb table keeps only in-frame clones and is missing some. The sample holds around 470,000 clones, 80% to 90% seen once. Material: peripheral blood. All receptors derive from a man between 18 and 29 years old with COVID-19, enrolled during active disease. Both conserved end residues are part of each CDR3. D genes are given only for firm matches.

D gene: TRBD2
V gene: TRBV30
J gene: TRBJ2-4
CDR3 protein: CAWIPRGSKPKNIQYF

D gene: TRBD2
V gene: TRBV4-2
J gene: TRBJ2-2
CDR3 protein: CASSHLLAANTGELFF

D gene: NA
V gene: TRBV7-3
J gene: TRBJ2-5
CDR3 protein: CASSLLAEETQYF

D gene: TRBD2
V gene: TRBV10-3
J gene: TRBJ2-3
CDR3 protein: CAISSGLAGVRTDTQYF

D gene: TRBD1
V gene: TRBV2
J gene: TRBJ2-3
CDR3 protein: CASSAQGATDTQYF

D gene: NA
V gene: TRBV19
J gene: TRBJ2-2
CDR3 protein: CASSMLGDTGELFF

D gene: NA
V gene: TRBV7-2
J gene: TRBJ2-6
CDR3 protein: CASSLRGQEGSGANVLTF

D gene: NA
V gene: TRBV7-9
J gene: TRBJ1-1
CDR3 protein: CASSLVRSNTEAFF

D gene: NA
V gene: TRBV4-1
J gene: TRBJ2-4
CDR3 protein: CASSQAAGQDIQYF

D gene: TRBD1
V gene: TRBV5-1
J gene: TRBJ2-5
CDR3 protein: CASSPTGGGETQYF

D gene: NA
V gene: TRBV5-8
J gene: TRBJ2-7
CDR3 protein: CASSHPPPRTYEQYF

D gene: NA
V gene: TRBV24-1
J gene: TRBJ1-1
CDR3 protein: CATSDFEGENTEAFF

D gene: TRBD1
V gene: TRBV6-5
J gene: TRBJ1-5
CDR3 protein: CASTTLQGAEQPQHF

D gene: TRBD2
V gene: TRBV6-5
J gene: TRBJ2-1
CDR3 protein: CASRRGTSSYNEQFF

D gene: NA
V gene: TRBV21-1
J gene: TRBJ2-1
CDR3 protein: CASSKRMDRGGSEQFF

D gene: NA
V gene: TRBV18
J gene: TRBJ2-2
CDR3 protein: CASSPAGLNTGELFF

D gene: TRBD2
V gene: TRBV5-1
J gene: TRBJ2-5
CDR3 protein: CASSLGGLAGGNQETQYF

D gene: TRBD2
V gene: TRBV19
J gene: TRBJ2-3
CDR3 protein: CASSMGLAGGLVADTQYF

D gene: TRBD2
V gene: TRBV11-2
J gene: TRBJ2-3
CDR3 protein: CASSFLTGGSTDTQYF

D gene: NA
V gene: TRBV27
J gene: TRBJ2-1
CDR3 protein: CASTRSGPPYNEQFF

D gene: TRBD2
V gene: TRBV5-1
J gene: TRBJ2-3
CDR3 protein: CASGLASGLAGGPDTQYF

D gene: TRBD2
V gene: TRBV6-4
J gene: TRBJ2-1
CDR3 protein: CATLFGTSGKNEQFF

D gene: TRBD1
V gene: TRBV25-1
J gene: TRBJ1-1
CDR3 protein: CASSGGQGNTEAFF

D gene: NA
V gene: TRBV10-1
J gene: TRBJ2-1
CDR3 protein: CASSPSLGVGNEQFF

D gene: NA
V gene: TRBV19
J gene: TRBJ1-5
CDR3 protein: CASSVIQGPLSNQPQHF

D gene: NA
V gene: TRBV28
J gene: TRBJ2-3
CDR3 protein: CASSLDSSTDTQYF

D gene: TRBD1
V gene: TRBV10-2
J gene: TRBJ1-1
CDR3 protein: CASRQQGAGTEAFF

D gene: NA
V gene: TRBV7-9
J gene: TRBJ2-1
CDR3 protein: CASSLLSGEEQFF

D gene: TRBD1
V gene: TRBV6-5
J gene: TRBJ1-6
CDR3 protein: CASNLGQPNSPLHF

D gene: NA
V gene: TRBV19
J gene: TRBJ2-1
CDR3 protein: CASKFSDSRYNEQFF

D gene: NA
V gene: TRBV10-1
J gene: TRBJ1-5
CDR3 protein: CASSATVNQPQHF

D gene: TRBD1
V gene: TRBV11-2
J gene: TRBJ1-1
CDR3 protein: CASSFGTETEAFF

D gene: NA
V gene: TRBV2
J gene: TRBJ1-2
CDR3 protein: CASDPGTSTNYGYTF

D gene: TRBD1
V gene: TRBV10-3
J gene: TRBJ2-7
CDR3 protein: CAISPTGGRSYEQYF

D gene: TRBD1
V gene: TRBV18
J gene: TRBJ1-1
CDR3 protein: CASSPDPQDRGWSEAFF

D gene: TRBD1
V gene: TRBV15
J gene: TRBJ1-5
CDR3 protein: CATSLIRGGNQPQHF

D gene: NA
V gene: TRBV5-1
J gene: TRBJ2-7
CDR3 protein: CASSPAGHGPYEQYF

D gene: NA
V gene: TRBV18
J gene: TRBJ1-5
CDR3 protein: CASSLDSRNQPQHF

D gene: TRBD1
V gene: TRBV24-1
J gene: TRBJ2-2
CDR3 protein: CATNPRDRGPTGELFF

D gene: TRBD2
V gene: TRBV15
J gene: TRBJ2-1
CDR3 protein: CATSRDPGTSGRMDNEQFF

D gene: TRBD1
V gene: TRBV28
J gene: TRBJ2-7
CDR3 protein: CASSSDRGYEQYF

D gene: NA
V gene: TRBV4-1
J gene: TRBJ1-2
CDR3 protein: CASSQDGLSYGYTF

D gene: NA
V gene: TRBV7-9
J gene: TRBJ1-2
CDR3 protein: CASSPGVDYGYTF

D gene: TRBD2
V gene: TRBV5-6
J gene: TRBJ2-2
CDR3 protein: CASSILANLLAGELFF

D gene: NA
V gene: TRBV5-6
J gene: TRBJ2-1
CDR3 protein: CASQTFGGINEQFF

D gene: NA
V gene: TRBV4-2
J gene: TRBJ2-2
CDR3 protein: CASSLGQGSNTGELFF

D gene: TRBD1
V gene: TRBV10-3
J gene: TRBJ2-5
CDR3 protein: CAIRGGQGVETQYF

D gene: NA
V gene: TRBV9
J gene: TRBJ2-3
CDR3 protein: CASSVGGVEDTQYF

D gene: TRBD2
V gene: TRBV19
J gene: TRBJ2-1
CDR3 protein: CASSTGTSGYNEQFF

D gene: NA
V gene: TRBV24-1
J gene: TRBJ2-1
CDR3 protein: CATSDLQDSGADEQFF

D gene: TRBD1
V gene: TRBV28
J gene: TRBJ2-7
CDR3 protein: CASSYRGRRRAEQYF

D gene: TRBD2
V gene: TRBV7-2
J gene: TRBJ2-1
CDR3 protein: CASSTSGRPYNEQFF